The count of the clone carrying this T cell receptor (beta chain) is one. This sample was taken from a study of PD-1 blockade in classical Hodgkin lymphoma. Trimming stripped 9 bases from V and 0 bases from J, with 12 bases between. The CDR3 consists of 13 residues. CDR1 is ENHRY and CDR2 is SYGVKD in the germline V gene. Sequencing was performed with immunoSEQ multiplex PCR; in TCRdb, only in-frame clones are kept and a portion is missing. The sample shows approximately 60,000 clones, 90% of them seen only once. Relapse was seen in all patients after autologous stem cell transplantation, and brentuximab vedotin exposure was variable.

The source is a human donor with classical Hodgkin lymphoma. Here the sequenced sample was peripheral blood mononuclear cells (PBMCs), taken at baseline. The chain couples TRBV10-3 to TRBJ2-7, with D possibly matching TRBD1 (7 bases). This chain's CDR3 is CAMGGDSSYEQYF. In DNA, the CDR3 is TGTGCCATGGGCGGGGACAGCTCCTACGAGCAGTACTTC.